The 27 T cell receptor beta chains below come from one sample, sequenced in a study of graft-versus-host responses after intestinal transplantation. Generated by immunoSEQ multiplex PCR, the TCRdb table keeps only in-frame clones and is missing some. Of 90,000 or so clones in the sample, roughly four fifths were seen once. No antigen has been assigned to these receptors. Sequences were derived from unstimulated CD4+ T cells sorted from spleen or lymph node cells, sampled before intestinal transplant. These receptors came from a human donor who received an intestinal transplant.

Here the CDR3 reads CASSLTGVLTDTQYF. The CDR3 DNA follows: TGTGCCAGCAGCTTGACAGGCGTTCTCACAGATACGCAGTATTTT. The J gene is TRBJ2-3, the V gene TRBV5-5, with a possible D match to TRBD1 (5 bases). Germline values: CDR1 SGHKS, CDR2 YYEKEE (reference sequence). The CDR3 contains 15 residues. With 1 base removed from V and 2 bases from J, the gap between germline ends came to 11 bases.

The CDR3 sequence: CASSYRTSGGAYEQYF. The CDR3 DNA sequence: TGTGCCAGCAGTTACCGGACTAGCGGGGGGGCCTACGAGCAGTACTTC. The gene calls are TRBV6-5 and TRBJ2-7, with 15 bases identical to TRBD2. In germline, CDR1 is MNHEY, CDR2 SVGAGI. The V segment lost 2 bases and the J segment 2 bases; nucleotides outside the gene matches: 1. The CDR3 length is 16 residues.

This chain links TRBV27 with TRBJ1-5, with D unclear. This CDR3 is 14 amino acids long. The germline V gene encodes CDR1 MNHEY and CDR2 SMNVEV (reference sequence). With 6 bases removed from V and 0 bases from J, the gap between germline ends came to 9 bases. The DNA for the CDR3 is TGTGCCAGCAGGCGGGCACTTAGCAATCAGCCCCAGCATTTT. Its protein is CASRRALSNQPQHF.

The chain combines TRBV5-6 with TRBJ1-2, with D possibly being TRBD1 (5 bases). The V and J ends lost 0 bases and 7 bases respectively, with 16 bases between them. The germline CDR1 and CDR2 sequences are SGHDT and YYEEEE. The CDR3 is 15 residues long. CDR3 in DNA: TGTGCCAGCAGCTTGGTGGGGGGGTCTCTCAGTGGCTACACCTTC. This codes for CASSLVGGSLSGYTF.

This chain links TRBV7-9 with TRBJ2-7; tentative D call: TRBD2 (6 bases). Germline CDR1 SEHNR, CDR2 FQNEAQ (reference sequence). This CDR3 is 16 amino acids long. Between the trimmed V and J ends, which lost 4 bases and 2 bases, there was a span of 18 bases. CDR3 residues: CASSWGEPRKPYEQYF. The CDR3 DNA follows: TGTGCCAGCAGCTGGGGGGAGCCGAGGAAGCCCTACGAGCAGTACTTC.

The J gene is TRBJ2-1, the V gene TRBV2; 9 bases fit TRBD1. Germline assignment: CDR1 SNHLY and CDR2 FYNNEI. The CDR3 spans 15 residues. The J segment lost 4 bases and the V segment lost 6 bases, leaving 7 bases of the junction unmatched. CDR3 sequence (DNA): TGTGCCAGCAGCTTCGACAGGGGGACTTACAATGAGCAGTTCTTC. Encoded protein: CASSFDRGTYNEQFF.

This rearrangement joins TRBV5-1 to TRBJ2-7; D is undetermined. V was cut by 0 bases and J by 3 bases, with 7 bases left in between. The germline gives CDR1 SGHRS, CDR2 YFSETQ. The CDR3 loop spans 13 amino acids. The CDR3 loop is CASSLDYFYEQYF. The CDR3 DNA reads TGCGCCAGCAGCTTGGACTACTTCTACGAGCAGTACTTC.

CDR3 in amino acids: CASSVGQATDTQYF. The CDR3 DNA reads as TGTGCCAGCAGTGTCGGTCAGGCCACAGATACGCAGTATTTT. The chain is built from TRBV6-1 and TRBJ2-3; D unclear. The germline gives CDR1 MNHNS, CDR2 SASEGT. The CDR3 is 14 amino acids. The V end was cut by 4 bases, the J end by 2 bases, with 10 bases between.

The chain carries TRBV28 and TRBJ1-4; 9 bases match TRBD1. Germline-derived CDR1 and CDR2 are MDHEN and SYDVKM. Trimming at V came to 5 bases and at J to 4 bases, leaving 11 bases not matched to a gene. The CDR3 has 17 residues. CDR3 sequence: CASSVRDRETINEKLFF. Here the CDR3 DNA reads TGTGCCAGCAGTGTCCGGGACAGGGAGACGATTAATGAAAAACTGTTTTTT.

The chain joins TRBV19 to TRBJ2-7; TRBD2 matches at 7 bases. CDR3 size: 13 residues. Germline trimming cut 7 bases from V and 2 bases from J; bases unmatched to any gene: 5. CDR1 LNHDA and CDR2 SQIVND come from the germline V gene (reference sequence). CDR3 sequence: CASKPSGAYEQYF. The CDR3 DNA reads TGTGCCAGTAAACCTAGCGGAGCCTACGAGCAGTACTTC.

The chain links TRBV5-4 to TRBJ2-2; D is possibly TRBD2 (7 bases). The CDR3 is 16 residues long. V was pared by 5 bases and J by 6 bases, with 20 bases between. CDR1 is SGHNT and CDR2 is YYREEE in the germline V gene (reference sequence). This chain's CDR3 is CASRGGDPGGSGELFF. The CDR3 region has the DNA TGTGCCAGCAGAGGGGGGGACCCCGGGGGGTCCGGGGAGCTGTTTTTT.

The V and J genes are TRBV2 and TRBJ2-4, with 7 bases matching TRBD2. Germline V CDR1 and CDR2: SNHLY, FYNNEI. This CDR3 region has 12 residues. V shed 8 bases, J shed 5 bases, and the junction held 3 bases outside the gene matches. CDR3 coding DNA: TGTGCCAGCGGGGCGGGGGAAAACATTCAGTACTTC. Translated, it gives CASGAGENIQYF.

The chain joins TRBV5-5 to TRBJ1-5; unclear D gene. This CDR3 contains 13 residues. Per the germline V gene, CDR1 is SGHKS and CDR2 is YYEKEE (reference sequence). V lost 0 bases to trimming and J lost 4 bases, with 5 bases between them. This CDR3 is CASSLAGNQPQHF. The CDR3 DNA follows: TGTGCCAGCAGCTTGGCCGGGAATCAGCCCCAGCATTTT.

A few counts support this clone. The rearrangement joins TRBV19 to TRBJ1-1; 7 nucleotides line up with TRBD1. Looked up from germline, CDR1 is LNHDA and CDR2 is SQIVND (reference sequence). CDR3 length: 14 residues. Germline trimming cut 7 bases from V and 0 bases from J; bases unmatched to any gene: 5. The CDR3 DNA reads TGTGCCAGTACCGATGGACAGGTGAACACTGAAGCTTTCTTT. Its protein is CASTDGQVNTEAFF.

This clone came up a few times. The rearrangement links TRBV6-5 to TRBJ1-4; unclear D gene. There are 15 residues in the CDR3. The ends were cut back, 0 bases at V and 2 bases at J, with 7 bases in the middle. Germline V gene data show CDR1 as MNHEY and CDR2 as SVGAGI. The CDR3 sequence is CASSYSAGTNEKLFF. CDR3 bases: TGTGCCAGCAGTTACTCAGCGGGGACTAATGAAAAACTGTTTTTT.

This clone is a singleton in its sample. V usage is TRBV6-5 and J usage is TRBJ1-6; no firm D call. Trimming pared 5 bases from V and 8 bases from J, leaving 13 bases between. The germline V gene has CDR1 MNHEY and CDR2 SVGAGI. The CDR3 loop spans 14 amino acids. The CDR3: CASSPQQRDSPLHF. The DNA for the CDR3 is TGTGCCAGCAGTCCTCAGCAGCGGGATTCACCCCTCCACTTT.

This clone turned up a few times. This sequence joins TRBV6-5 and TRBJ1-2, with D unclear. V was pared by 0 bases and J by 4 bases, with 12 bases between. The CDR3 covers 15 residues. The germline V gene encodes CDR1 MNHEY and CDR2 SVGAGI. CDR3 nucleotides: TGTGCCAGCAGTTACTCGGGCGACACGACCTATGGCTACACCTTC. Its protein product is CASSYSGDTTYGYTF.

The chain uses TRBV5-1 and TRBJ2-7; a weak D match, TRBD2 (6 bases). The germline gives CDR1 SGHRS, CDR2 YFSETQ. V lost 6 bases and J lost 0, with 19 bases in between. This CDR3 has 16 amino acids. CDR3 sequence (DNA): TGCGCCAGCACCCTATTGGAGGGGACGAACTCCTACGAGCAGTACTTC. Residues: CASTLLEGTNSYEQYF.

The chain combines TRBV23-1 with TRBJ2-7, with D possibly matching TRBD1 (6 bases). TRBV23-1 is an ORF for which the function is uncertain. The CDR3 sequence is 16 residues long. Deletions cut 0 bases from V and 2 bases from J, with 14 bases between. In DNA form, the CDR3 reads TGCGCCAGCAGTCAATCGAGGGACATGGAAGCCTACGAGCAGTACTTC. Translation gives CASSQSRDMEAYEQYF.

J is TRBJ2-6 and V is TRBV2; 7 positions agree with TRBD1. After removal of 6 bases from V and 3 bases from J, the junction contained 8 bases not matched to a gene. CDR1 is SNHLY, CDR2 FYNNEI, per germline. The CDR3 is 16 residues long. The CDR3 here is CASSAGGLSGANVLTF. CDR3 coding DNA: TGTGCCAGCAGCGCAGGGGGTCTAAGTGGGGCCAACGTCCTGACTTTC.

This clone has only one observation. The chain is built from TRBV27 and TRBJ1-2, with 8 bases matching TRBD1. V was pared by 5 bases and J by 8 bases, with 7 bases of the junction left unmatched. CDR1 is MNHEY and CDR2 is SMNVEV in the germline V gene (reference sequence). CDR3 size: 13 residues. The CDR3: CASSPGGAWGYTF. The DNA for the CDR3 is TGTGCCAGCAGTCCAGGGGGCGCGTGGGGCTACACCTTC.

The chain is built from TRBV7-8 and TRBJ2-7, with TRBD2 identical over 12 bases. The CDR3 sequence is 15 residues long. The V gene end was trimmed by 6 bases and the J gene end by 6 bases; junction bases not matched to a gene: 9. CDR1 and CDR2 from the germline V gene are SGHVS and FQNEAQ. The CDR3 DNA is TGTGCCAGCAGAACGTCGGCGACTAGCGGGGGCGAGCAGTACTTC. It specifies CASRTSATSGGEQYF. Full variable domain (rest looked up from reference TRBV7-8 and TRBJ2-7): GAGVSQSPRYKVAKRGQDVALRCDPISGHVSLFWYQQALGQGPEFLTYFQNEAQLDKSGLPSDRFFAERPEGSVSTLKIQRTQQEDSAVYLCASRTSATSGGEQYFGPGTRLTVT.

This chain joins TRBV19 and TRBJ2-2, with 9 bases fitting TRBD1. After removal of 11 bases from V and 7 bases from J, the junction contained 5 bases not matched to a gene. The CDR3 consists of 12 residues. CDR1 LNHDA and CDR2 SQIVND come from the germline V gene (reference sequence). The CDR3 here is CAGRQGVGELFF. CDR3 DNA sequence: TGTGCCGGGCGACAGGGGGTCGGGGAGCTGTTTTTT.

V is TRBV15 and J is TRBJ2-1; 10 positions match TRBD1. The CDR3 covers 16 residues. CDR1 and CDR2 from the germline V gene are LNHNV and YYDKDF (reference sequence). The V gene end was trimmed by 3 bases and the J gene end by 3 bases; junction bases not matched to a gene: 5. CDR3: CATSRTGTGVYNEQFF. The CDR3 DNA sequence: TGTGCCACCAGCAGGACCGGGACAGGGGTCTACAATGAGCAGTTCTTC.

The chain is built from TRBV5-1 and TRBJ2-7, with D perhaps matching TRBD2 (6 bases). This CDR3 region has 14 residues. Deletions cut 3 bases from V and 3 bases from J, with 13 bases between. The V gene's germline CDR1 is SGHRS and CDR2 YFSETQ. The CDR3 reads CASSSGRGSYEQYF. CDR3 nucleotide sequence: TGCGCCAGCAGCTCCGGGCGGGGTAGCTACGAGCAGTACTTC.

The rearrangement links TRBV4-1 to TRBJ2-5; 8 positions match TRBD2. Trimming at V came to 1 base and at J to 5 bases, leaving 6 bases not matched to a gene. This CDR3 is 15 amino acids long. CDR1 is MGHRA and CDR2 is YSYEKL in the germline V gene. The CDR3 protein is CASSQASGRAETQYF. In DNA form, the CDR3 reads TGCGCCAGCAGCCAAGCCTCCGGGAGGGCGGAGACCCAGTACTTC.

J is TRBJ2-7 and V is TRBV27; possibly TRBD1 for D (6 bases). V was trimmed by 7 bases and J by 2 bases, leaving 18 bases between them. The CDR3 has 15 residues. Germline CDR1 MNHEY, CDR2 SMNVEV (reference sequence). In DNA form, the CDR3 reads TGTGCCAGCAAAGAACAGGGTTTGCGCCCCTACGAGCAGTACTTC. Amino acid sequence: CASKEQGLRPYEQYF.